This T cell receptor (beta chain) was identified in a study of blood T cell repertoires in COVID-19. Whole-study context: Italy, Spain and the United States were the sources of the convalescent and acute COVID-19 samples. T cells, B-cell-depleted T cells, or PBMCs provided the cDNA or gDNA that served as material.

The trim removed 3 bases at V and 2 bases at J, leaving 8 bases unmatched. Germline V lookup: CDR1 MGHRA, CDR2 YSYEKL. This CDR3 region has 17 residues. Authors' methods: It was from reference gene primer amplification that nucleated cell counts were estimated. The assay was immunoSEQ multiplex PCR, and TCRdb's table has in-frame clones only and misses some. That table furnishes V, J and clone size, whereas the DNA furnished D and trimming. The sample contains just over 350,000 clones, 75% to 90% of which appear only once. Specimen: peripheral blood. The chain has TRBV4-1 and TRBJ2-3, with 10 bases that match TRBD2. The TCR was taken from a woman in her sixties with COVID-19, enrolled during active disease. The CDR3 DNA reads TGCGCCAGCAGCCACCTAACTAGCGGGGAAATCACAGATACGCAGTATTTT. This sequence encodes CASSHLTSGEITDTQYF.